The 4 T cell receptor beta chains below all came from one sample that was sequenced in a study of cytomegalovirus exposure and HLA in healthy donors. The PCR contained 60 Vbeta and 13 Jbeta primers. The repertoire was sequenced with immunoSEQ multiplex PCR; TCRdb's copy has only in-frame clones and lacks some. The table records about 130,000 clones, roughly 78% of them present only once. Sequencing input: PBMCs. Every receptor here comes from a man in his thirties or forties in good health and CMV-seropositive.

The genes are TRBV9 and TRBJ1-5; 7 nucleotides align to TRBD1. Germline V gene sequence: CDR1 SGDLS, CDR2 YYNGEE. This CDR3 comprises 14 residues. V gave up 4 bases and J gave up 4 bases; unmatched junction bases: 5. The CDR3 DNA reads as TGTGCCAGCAGCATATGGGACAGAAATCAGCCCCAGCATTTT. Translation: CASSIWDRNQPQHF.

The V gene is TRBV18, the J gene TRBJ1-4; possibly TRBD1 for D (5 bases). From germline, CDR1 is KGHSH and CDR2 LQKENI. V dropped 6 bases and J dropped 6 bases, with 17 bases sitting between them. CDR3 length: 15 residues. The CDR3 reads CASSRTTADDEKLFF. The CDR3 DNA follows: TGTGCCAGCTCCCGAACGACAGCCGACGATGAAAAACTGTTTTTT.

This chain uses TRBV27 with TRBJ2-2, with a weak D call TRBD2 (5 bases). V was clipped by 6 bases and J by 2 bases, with 7 bases between them. The CDR3 is 13 residues long. Germline V gene lookup returns CDR1 MNHEY and CDR2 SMNVEV (reference sequence). The CDR3 sequence: CASRDSNTGELFF. Written as DNA, the CDR3 is TGTGCCAGCAGGGACTCAAACACCGGGGAGCTGTTTTTT.

This chain connects TRBV7-2 to TRBJ2-1, with TRBD2 matching 8 bases. Germline-derived CDR1 and CDR2 are SGHTA and FQGNSA. With V trimmed by 5 bases and J by 9 bases, 6 bases remained unmatched. The CDR3 contains 13 residues. CDR3 sequence (DNA): TGTGCCAGCAGCAAGGGACTAGGGGCTGAGCAGTTCTTC. It codes for CASSKGLGAEQFF.